The source of this TCR beta chain is a study of blood T cell repertoires in COVID-19. Overall study: Donors in the United States, Italy and Spain gave samples during acute or convalescent COVID-19. PBMCs, B-cell-depleted T cells, or T cells were the source of the cDNA or gDNA that made up the material.

The method was immunoSEQ multiplex PCR; TCRdb's version includes in-frame clones alone and lacks a portion of them. The sample carries about 75,000 clones, 85% to 90% recorded once. The germline V and J ends were trimmed by 0 bases and 5 bases, with 24 bases remaining between them. The length of the CDR3 is 19 residues. The germline CDR1 and CDR2 sequences are MGHRA and YSYEKL. This clone was observed a single time. V usage is TRBV4-1 and J usage is TRBJ2-3; tentatively, D is TRBD1 (6 bases). Sequencing was carried out using peripheral blood. This sequence originates from a human donor in a cohort sampled during active COVID-19. In DNA form, the CDR3 reads TGCGCCAGCAGCCAAGAGGCCTCATATGGGACACAACCCATAGATACGCAGTATTTT. Protein sequence: CASSQEASYGTQPIDTQYF.